The entry below describes one T cell receptor beta chain. These data belong to a study of blood T cell repertoires in COVID-19. Study background: Sources were T cells, B-cell-depleted T cells, or PBMCs; the material itself was cDNA or gDNA.

In the original workflow: Scientists estimated how many nucleated cells there were by amplifying reference gene primers. The repertoire was sequenced with immunoSEQ multiplex PCR; TCRdb's copy has only in-frame clones and lacks some. The D gene and trimming were derived from the DNA, and the V and J assignments and clone size from that table. The sample comprises 150,000 or so clones, around 85% of which are singletons, and 3% to 3.5% rests with the top ten. This TCR derives from a woman aged 80 or over with acute or convalescent COVID-19. The sample was peripheral blood.

The CDR3 sequence: CASSPPGVATNEKLFF. In DNA form, the CDR3 reads TGTGCCAGCTCACCGCCGGGGGTTGCAACTAATGAAAAACTGTTTTTT. The V and J genes are TRBV18 and TRBJ1-4, with a weak D call TRBD1 (5 bases). Germline values: CDR1 KGHSH, CDR2 LQKENI. Trimming pared 3 bases from V and 0 bases from J, leaving 11 bases between. CDR3 size: 16 residues.